This passage covers 15 T cell receptor beta chains from one sample sequenced in a study of blood T cell repertoires in COVID-19. The protocol was immunoSEQ multiplex PCR, while the TCRdb copy is restricted to in-frame clones and leaves out a portion. This table has more than 200,000 clones, around 87% appearing once. The sample was PBMCs or T cells enriched from blood (not recorded which). These receptors were collected from a man aged 25-40 years in a cohort exposed to, infected with or recovered from COVID-19 (not recorded which).

The V and J genes are TRBV11-2 and TRBJ2-3; 8 positions agree with TRBD2. V trimming: 4 bases; J trimming: 15 bases; junction bases outside the gene matches: 24. This CDR3 is built from 17 residues. Germline loops: CDR1 SGHAT, CDR2 FQNNGV. The CDR3 sequence: CASSSQASKQRGTSLYF. As DNA, the CDR3 is TGTGCCAGCAGCTCCCAAGCCTCCAAACAGCGGGGGACTTCGCTATATTTT.

The chain joins TRBV10-2 to TRBJ1-5; maybe TRBD1 (5 bases). Between the trimmed V and J ends, which lost 7 bases and 6 bases, there was a span of 13 bases. The CDR3 runs to 13 residues. Germline CDR1 is WSHSY and CDR2 is SAAADI. This chain's CDR3 is CASTVQGGQPQHF. The CDR3 DNA sequence: TGCGCCAGCACTGTGCAGGGAGGTCAGCCCCAGCATTTT.

This chain uses TRBV6-1 with TRBJ2-7, with D perhaps matching TRBD1 (6 bases). This CDR3 has 15 amino acids. Trimming left V 2 bases short and J 5 bases short, with 16 bases between. CDR1 and CDR2 from the germline V gene are MNHNS and SASEGT. CDR3: CASSERGQGRHEQYF. DNA of the CDR3: TGTGCCAGCAGTGAACGGGGTCAGGGGCGCCACGAGCAGTACTTC.

The chain is built from TRBV27 and TRBJ2-2, with 7 bases lining up with TRBD2. This CDR3 is built from 15 residues. From germline, CDR1 is MNHEY and CDR2 SMNVEV (reference sequence). Losses at the gene ends were 6 bases for V and 3 bases for J; bases not matched to a gene: 7. This chain's CDR3 is CASRRTRGHTGELFF. The CDR3 DNA reads TGTGCCAGCAGACGGACTAGAGGGCACACCGGGGAGCTGTTTTTT.

This clone was detected only a few times. The chain carries TRBV6-2 or TRBV6-3 and TRBJ2-5; D ambiguous. CDR1 and CDR2 (germline): MNHEY, SVGEGT. This CDR3 has 12 residues. Trimming removed 2 bases from V and 2 bases from J, with 3 bases in between. CDR3 region: CASSYLQETQYF. In nucleotides, the CDR3 is TGTGCCAGCAGTTACCTACAAGAGACCCAGTACTTC.

This chain joins TRBV27 and TRBJ2-5; 9 positions match TRBD2. The CDR3 runs to 15 residues. Per the germline V gene, CDR1 is MNHEY and CDR2 is SMNVEV (reference sequence). The trim removed 4 bases at V and 3 bases at J, leaving 6 bases unmatched. DNA for the CDR3: TGTGCCAGCAGTTCACTCGGCGGGAGGGAAGAGACCCAGTACTTC. Protein product: CASSSLGGREETQYF.

This chain connects TRBV16 to TRBJ2-3, with D possibly TRBD2 on 5 matching bases. The CDR3 extends over 15 amino acids. Germline CDR1 reads KGHSY; CDR2 reads FQNENV. V was shortened by 6 bases and J by 0 bases, with 13 bases between the two germline ends. CDR3: CASSPTRASTDTQYF. CDR3 coding DNA: TGTGCCAGCAGTCCCACGAGGGCGAGCACAGATACGCAGTATTTT.

In its sample, this clone was seen once. V gene TRBV5-4 combines with J gene TRBJ1-1; the D is unclear. Germline assignment: CDR1 SGHNT and CDR2 YYREEE (reference sequence). This CDR3 is 15 amino acids long. Trimming left V 2 bases short and J 4 bases short, with 15 bases between. The chain's CDR3 is CASSLLRERSTEAFF. CDR3 DNA: TGTGCCAGCAGCTTATTGAGGGAACGGAGCACTGAAGCTTTCTTT. Full variable domain (rest looked up from reference TRBV5-4 and TRBJ1-1): ETGVTQSPTHLIKTRGQQVTLRCSSQSGHNTVSWYQQALGQGPQFIFQYYREEENGRGNFPPRFSGLQFPNYSSELNVNALELDDSALYLCASSLLRERSTEAFFGQGTRLTVV.

The CDR3 DNA reads as TGCGCCAGCACCCAGGGGGAGGGGACAGATACGCAGTATTTT. Residues: CASTQGEGTDTQYF. The rearrangement uses TRBV4-1 and TRBJ2-3; the D gene could be TRBD1 or TRBD2 (7 bases each). Germline V CDR1 and CDR2: MGHRA, YSYEKL. With 7 bases removed from V and 3 bases from J, the gap between germline ends came to 14 bases. This CDR3 contains 14 residues.

V is TRBV10-1 and J is TRBJ2-3; D is ambiguous. This CDR3 is built from 12 residues. Trimming left V 3 bases short and J 7 bases short, with 8 bases between. Germline CDR1 and CDR2: WNHNN and SYGVQD (reference sequence). The CDR3 bases are TGCGCCAGCAGTGATCAGGAAAATACGCAGTATTTT. Translation gives CASSDQENTQYF.

V gene TRBV6-4 combines with J gene TRBJ1-6; 9 bases are shared with TRBD1. With 3 bases clipped from V and 7 bases from J, the junction kept 1 base outside the gene matches. This CDR3 is built from 14 residues. CDR1 MRHNA and CDR2 SNTAGT come from the germline V gene. The CDR3 DNA is TGTGCCAGCAGTGAAGGGACAGGGAATTCACCCCTCCACTTT. This gives the protein CASSEGTGNSPLHF.

The rearrangement links TRBV5-1 to TRBJ1-2, with TRBD1 matching over 7 bases. This CDR3 region has 13 residues. CDR1 is SGHRS and CDR2 is YFSETQ in the germline V gene. V lost 4 bases and J lost 8; bases outside the gene matches: 8. CDR3 residues: CASSPEGTEGYTF. The CDR3 region has the DNA TGCGCCAGCAGCCCGGAGGGGACAGAGGGCTACACCTTC.

The chain links TRBV27 to TRBJ2-2; unclear D gene. Germline CDR1 and CDR2: MNHEY and SMNVEV (reference sequence). Trimming removed 4 bases at V and 0 bases at J, with 9 bases between. This CDR3 contains 15 residues. CDR3 in amino acids: CASSSKTPNTGELFF. Here the CDR3 DNA reads TGTGCCAGCAGTTCGAAAACTCCGAACACCGGGGAGCTGTTTTTT.

The gene calls are TRBV5-4 and TRBJ1-1; tentatively, D is TRBD1 (5 bases). Trimming cost V 1 base and J 2 bases, with 9 bases left between them. CDR1 and CDR2 from the germline V gene are SGHNT and YYREEE (reference sequence). This CDR3 is built from 14 residues. Written as DNA, the CDR3 is TGTGCCAGCAGCTTGACAGGTGGAAACACTGAAGCTTTCTTT. The encoded protein is CASSLTGGNTEAFF.

The J gene is TRBJ2-7, the V gene TRBV7-2; no definite D call. Germline V gives CDR1 SGHTA, CDR2 FQGNSA. CDR3 size: 13 residues. V lost 1 base and J 6 bases, leaving 10 bases between the germline ends. DNA for the CDR3: TGTGCCAGCAGCTTAGACCCCGCCGGCGAGCAGTACTTC. Protein product: CASSLDPAGEQYF.